This T cell receptor beta chain was sequenced for a study of blood T cell repertoires in COVID-19. Looking at the study overall: In each case, the material was cDNA or gDNA derived from T cells, B-cell-depleted T cells, or PBMCs.

The CDR3 contains 15 residues. The V gene's germline CDR1 is SNHLY and CDR2 FYNNEI. Trimming at V came to 8 bases and at J to 1 base, leaving 5 bases not matched to a gene. Sequencing used immunoSEQ multiplex PCR; TCRdb keeps in-frame clones, though not all of them. Of 90,000 to 100,000 clones in the sample, less than 90% were seen once. Sequencing was carried out using peripheral blood. The chain joins TRBV2 to TRBJ2-6; 7 positions match TRBD1. The clonotype originates from a man at least 80 years old with acute or convalescent COVID-19. CDR3: CASGDSKSGANVLTF. The CDR3 DNA reads TGTGCCAGCGGGGACAGTAAGTCTGGGGCCAACGTCCTGACTTTC.